This T cell receptor (beta chain) emerged from a study of blood T cells in healthy people across ages. This clonotype occurred a few times. Its specificity is unknown. CDR1 is LNHNV and CDR2 is YYDKDF in the germline V gene (reference sequence). The CDR3 loop spans 14 amino acids. The V and J ends lost 2 bases and 4 bases respectively, with 11 bases between them. The study, taken as a whole, reports: A strong correlation was seen between TCR beta diversity and naive T cell percentage.

Sample-barcoded 5' priming and a J-beta primer mix drove a second PCR of roughly 6 to 12 cycles. Each cDNA molecule received a tag from a template-switch adaptor that had 12 random nucleotides. TCRdb reprocessed the 5' RACE reads with MiXCR, giving one entry per CDR3 protein. The repertoire holds around 2 million distinct CDR3 sequences, with roughly two fifths as singletons. The sequencing input was blood. The V and J genes are TRBV15 and TRBJ1-1; D not certain. The source of this sequence is a human donor in good health. CDR3: CATSRLGLSTEAFF. Written as DNA, the CDR3 is TGTGCCACCAGCAGACTGGGTTTGAGCACTGAAGCTTTCTTT.